This is a list of T cell receptor beta chains from one sample in a study of cytomegalovirus exposure and HLA in healthy donors. Clones were read by immunoSEQ multiplex PCR, and TCRdb kept only the in-frame ones, dropping some. The sample includes around 110,000 clones, 82% of them seen just once. The sample was PBMCs. The receptors come from a man aged 50 or older in good health and CMV-seronegative. Both conserved end residues are part of each CDR3. The order of the fields is D gene, V gene, clone size, J gene, CDR3 protein, CDR3 DNA. D genes are given only for firm matches. Size is omitted from some rows. Given values are once, few, many or a class for expanded clones.

>.|TRBV28|.|TRBJ2-4
CASSLGGRVAKNIQYF
TGTGCCAGCAGTTTAGGCGGCCGAGTGGCCAAAAACATTCAGTACTTC
>.|TRBV13|.|TRBJ2-5
CASSHPRTGQETQYF
TGTGCCAGCAGCCACCCCCGAACAGGCCAAGAGACCCAGTACTTC
>.|TRBV19|once|TRBJ2-7
CASSPQGNEQYF
TGTGCCAGTAGTCCGCAGGGAAACGAGCAGTACTTC
>.|TRBV5-1|few|TRBJ1-4
CASSPGDRANEKLFF
TGCGCCAGCAGCCCCGGGGATAGGGCTAATGAAAAACTGTTTTTT
>TRBD1|TRBV19|.|TRBJ2-2
CASSWDRVAGELFF
TGTGCCAGTTCTTGGGACAGGGTGGCCGGGGAGCTGTTTTTT
>.|TRBV4-1|few|TRBJ2-5
CASSQELGLNQETQYF
TGCGCCAGCAGCCAGGAACTAGGACTTAACCAAGAGACCCAGTACTTC
>TRBD1|TRBV28|.|TRBJ1-5
CASSPRDRDTQPQHF
TGTGCCAGCAGTCCCCGGGACAGGGATACTCAGCCCCAGCATTTT
>.|TRBV18|.|TRBJ1-1
CASSPGQLNTEAFF
TGTGCCAGCTCACCAGGACAGCTGAACACTGAAGCTTTCTTT
>.|TRBV4-1|.|TRBJ1-2
CASSLETGANYGYTF
TGCGCCAGCAGCCTAGAGACAGGAGCTAACTATGGCTACACCTTC
>.|TRBV5-6|.|TRBJ2-5
CASRRDATQYF
TGTGCCAGCAGGCGGGATGCGACCCAGTACTTC
>TRBD2|TRBV27|.|TRBJ2-2
CASRRAGANTGELFF
TGTGCCAGCCGACGTGCGGGGGCGAACACCGGGGAGCTGTTTTTT
>.|TRBV5-4|.|TRBJ2-2
CASSSRTNTGELFF
TGTGCCAGCAGCTCCAGGACGAACACCGGGGAGCTGTTTTTT
>TRBD1|TRBV19|once|TRBJ1-1
CASSTLGTGRTEAFF
TGTGCCAGTAGTACGCTTGGGACAGGGAGGACTGAAGCTTTCTTT
>.|TRBV5-1|.|TRBJ2-3
CASSLLKGVGTDTQYF
TGCGCCAGCAGCCTTCTGAAGGGGGTTGGCACAGATACGCAGTATTTT
>.|TRBV10-3|once|TRBJ1-1
CAISGAGTEAFF
TGTGCCATCAGTGGGGCAGGCACTGAAGCTTTCTTT
>TRBD1|TRBV10-2|once|TRBJ1-4
CASSESGSRQGREKLFF
TGCGCCAGCAGTGAGTCGGGGTCGCGACAGGGTAGAGAAAAACTGTTTTTT
>TRBD2|TRBV7-9|.|TRBJ2-3
CASSRGLVGTDTQYF
TGTGCCAGCAGCCGGGGACTAGTAGGCACAGATACGCAGTATTTT
>TRBD2|TRBV14|.|TRBJ2-5
CASSQVTSGSLETQYF
TGTGCCAGCAGCCAAGTAACTAGCGGGAGCCTGGAGACCCAGTACTTC
>.|TRBV30|.|TRBJ1-4
CAWTPTTGKLFF
TGTGCCTGGACCCCGACCACAGGGAAACTGTTTTTT
>.|TRBV5-1|.|TRBJ2-5
CASSLAGDTETQYF
TGCGCCAGCAGCTTAGCGGGCGATACGGAGACCCAGTACTTC